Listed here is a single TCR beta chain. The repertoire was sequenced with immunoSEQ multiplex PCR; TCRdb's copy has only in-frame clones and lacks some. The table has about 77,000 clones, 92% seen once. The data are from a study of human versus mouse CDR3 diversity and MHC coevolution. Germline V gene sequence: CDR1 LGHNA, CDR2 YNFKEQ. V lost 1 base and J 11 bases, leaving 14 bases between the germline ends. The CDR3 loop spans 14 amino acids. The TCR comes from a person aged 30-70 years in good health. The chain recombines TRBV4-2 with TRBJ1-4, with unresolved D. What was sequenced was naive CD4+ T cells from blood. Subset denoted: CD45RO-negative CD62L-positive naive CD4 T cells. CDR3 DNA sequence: TGTGCCAGCAGCCAAGTTTCGCCGGGTTTGAAACTGTTTTTT. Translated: CASSQVSPGLKLFF.